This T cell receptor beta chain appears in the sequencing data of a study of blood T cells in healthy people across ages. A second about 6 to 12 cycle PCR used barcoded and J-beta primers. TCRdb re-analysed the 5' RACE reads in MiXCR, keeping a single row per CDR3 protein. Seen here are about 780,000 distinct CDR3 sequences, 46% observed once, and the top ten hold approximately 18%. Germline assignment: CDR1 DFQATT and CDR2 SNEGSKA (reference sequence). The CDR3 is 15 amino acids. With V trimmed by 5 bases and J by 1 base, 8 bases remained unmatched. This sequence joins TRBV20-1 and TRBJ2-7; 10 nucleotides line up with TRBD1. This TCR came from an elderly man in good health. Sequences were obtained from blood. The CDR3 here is CSAAGDRGPSYEQYF. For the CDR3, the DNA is TGCAGTGCTGCGGGGGACAGGGGCCCGTCCTACGAGCAGTACTTC.